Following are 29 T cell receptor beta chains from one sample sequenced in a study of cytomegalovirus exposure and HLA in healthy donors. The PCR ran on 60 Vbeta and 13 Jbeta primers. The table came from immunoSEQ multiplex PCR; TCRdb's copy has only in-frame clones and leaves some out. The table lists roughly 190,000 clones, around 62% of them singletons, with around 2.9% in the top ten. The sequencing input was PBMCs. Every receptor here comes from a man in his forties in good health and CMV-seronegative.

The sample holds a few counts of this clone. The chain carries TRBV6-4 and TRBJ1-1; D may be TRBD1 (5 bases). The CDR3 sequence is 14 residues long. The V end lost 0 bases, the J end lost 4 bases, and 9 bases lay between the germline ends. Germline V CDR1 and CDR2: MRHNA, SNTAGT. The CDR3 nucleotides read TGTGCCAGCAGTGACTCTAGCAGGGCCACTGAAGCTTTCTTT. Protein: CASSDSSRATEAFF.

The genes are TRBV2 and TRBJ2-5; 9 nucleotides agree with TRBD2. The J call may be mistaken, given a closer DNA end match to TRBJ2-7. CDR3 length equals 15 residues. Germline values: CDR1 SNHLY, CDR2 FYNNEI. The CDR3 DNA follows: TGTGCCAGCAGTGAAGGACTAGCGGACTCCTACGAGCAGTACTTC. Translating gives CASSEGLADSYEQYF.

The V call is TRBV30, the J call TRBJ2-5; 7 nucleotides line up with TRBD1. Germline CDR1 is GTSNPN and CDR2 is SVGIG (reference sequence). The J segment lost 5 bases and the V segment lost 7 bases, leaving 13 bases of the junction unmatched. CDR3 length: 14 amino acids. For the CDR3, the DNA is TGTGCCTTATTACAGGACAGGCCTGGGGAGACCCAGTACTTC. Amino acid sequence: CALLQDRPGETQYF.

CDR3 loop: CASTLDPLTPRTDTQYF. The CDR3 DNA follows: TGTGCCAGTACCCTCGACCCTCTGACACCCCGCACAGATACGCAGTATTTT. V and J are TRBV19 and TRBJ2-3; D is ambiguous. The CDR3 totals 17 residues. Germline-derived CDR1 and CDR2 are LNHDA and SQIVND (reference sequence). The V end was cut by 7 bases, the J end by 1 base, with 21 bases between. Complete variable domain (other parts from reference TRBV19 and TRBJ2-3): DGGITQSPKYLFRKEGQNVTLSCEQNLNHDAMYWYRQDPGQGLRLIYYSQIVNDFQKGDIAEGYSVSREKKESFPLTVTSAQKNPTAFYLCASTLDPLTPRTDTQYFGPGTRLTVL.

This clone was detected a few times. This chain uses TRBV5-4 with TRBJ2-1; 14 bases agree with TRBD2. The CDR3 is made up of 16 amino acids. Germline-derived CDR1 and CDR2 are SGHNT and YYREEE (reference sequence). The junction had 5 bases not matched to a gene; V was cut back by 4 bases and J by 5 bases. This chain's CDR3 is CASSPRLAGGDNEQFF. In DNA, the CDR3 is TGTGCCAGCAGCCCTCGACTAGCGGGAGGGGACAATGAGCAGTTCTTC.

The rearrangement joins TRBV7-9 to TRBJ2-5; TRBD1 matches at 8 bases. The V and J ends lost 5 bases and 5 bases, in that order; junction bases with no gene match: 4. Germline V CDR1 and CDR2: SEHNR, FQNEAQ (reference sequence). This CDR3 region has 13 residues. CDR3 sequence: CASSPDRVETQYF. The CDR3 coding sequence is TGTGCCAGCAGCCCGGACAGGGTGGAGACCCAGTACTTC.

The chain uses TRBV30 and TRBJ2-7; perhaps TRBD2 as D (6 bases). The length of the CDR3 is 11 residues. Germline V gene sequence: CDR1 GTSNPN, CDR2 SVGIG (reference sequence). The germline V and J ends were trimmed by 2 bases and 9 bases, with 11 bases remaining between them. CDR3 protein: CAWSSRDGQYF. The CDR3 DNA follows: TGTGCCTGGAGTTCGCGGGACGGGCAGTACTTC.

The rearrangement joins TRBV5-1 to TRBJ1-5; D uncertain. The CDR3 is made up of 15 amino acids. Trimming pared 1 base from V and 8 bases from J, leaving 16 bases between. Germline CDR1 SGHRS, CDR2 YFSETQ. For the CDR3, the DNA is TGCGCCAGCAGCTTGAATTTAGCGGTGGGTGAGCCCCAGCATTTT. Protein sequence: CASSLNLAVGEPQHF.

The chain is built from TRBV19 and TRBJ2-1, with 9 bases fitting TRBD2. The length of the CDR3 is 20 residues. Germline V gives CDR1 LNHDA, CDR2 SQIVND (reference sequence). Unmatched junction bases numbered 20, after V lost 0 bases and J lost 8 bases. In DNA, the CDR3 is TGTGCCAGTAGTATAGATCAGGCCCCCCGCATTAGCGGGAGACCCCATGAGCAGTTCTTC. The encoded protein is CASSIDQAPRISGRPHEQFF. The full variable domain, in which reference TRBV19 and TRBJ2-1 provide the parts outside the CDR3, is DGGITQSPKYLFRKEGQNVTLSCEQNLNHDAMYWYRQDPGQGLRLIYYSQIVNDFQKGDIAEGYSVSREKKESFPLTVTSAQKNPTAFYLCASSIDQAPRISGRPHEQFFGPGTRLTVL.

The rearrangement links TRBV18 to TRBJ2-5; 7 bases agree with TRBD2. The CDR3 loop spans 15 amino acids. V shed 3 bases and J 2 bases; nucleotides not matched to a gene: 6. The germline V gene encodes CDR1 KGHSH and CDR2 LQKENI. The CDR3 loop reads CASSPFASGQETQYF. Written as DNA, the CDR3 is TGTGCCAGCTCACCTTTCGCTAGCGGTCAAGAGACCCAGTACTTC.

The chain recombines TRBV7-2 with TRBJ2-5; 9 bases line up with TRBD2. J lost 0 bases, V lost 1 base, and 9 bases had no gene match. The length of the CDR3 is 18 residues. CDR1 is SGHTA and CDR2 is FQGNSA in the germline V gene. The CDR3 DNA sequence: TGTGCCAGCAGCTTAGGAGCGCGGGGGGGCCCTAACCAAGAGACCCAGTACTTC. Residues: CASSLGARGGPNQETQYF.

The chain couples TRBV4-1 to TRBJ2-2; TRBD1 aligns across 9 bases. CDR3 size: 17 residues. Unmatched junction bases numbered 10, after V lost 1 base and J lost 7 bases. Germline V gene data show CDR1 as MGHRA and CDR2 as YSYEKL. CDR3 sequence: CASSQGPRTGAIGELFF. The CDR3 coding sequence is TGCGCCAGCAGCCAAGGGCCGCGGACAGGGGCGATCGGGGAGCTGTTTTTT.

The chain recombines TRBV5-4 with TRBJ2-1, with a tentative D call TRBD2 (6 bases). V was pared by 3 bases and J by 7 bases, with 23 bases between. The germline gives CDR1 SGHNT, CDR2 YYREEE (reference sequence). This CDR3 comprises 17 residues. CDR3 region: CASSSPLLGGPGNEQFF. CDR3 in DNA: TGTGCCAGCAGCTCCCCCCTACTTGGAGGGCCTGGGAATGAGCAGTTCTTC.

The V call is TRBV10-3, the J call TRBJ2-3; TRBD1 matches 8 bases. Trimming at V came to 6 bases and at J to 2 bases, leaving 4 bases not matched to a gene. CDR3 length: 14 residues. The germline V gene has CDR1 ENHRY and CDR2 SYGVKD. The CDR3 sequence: CAIRDRESTDTQYF. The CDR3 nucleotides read TGTGCCATCAGGGACAGGGAATCCACAGATACGCAGTATTTT.

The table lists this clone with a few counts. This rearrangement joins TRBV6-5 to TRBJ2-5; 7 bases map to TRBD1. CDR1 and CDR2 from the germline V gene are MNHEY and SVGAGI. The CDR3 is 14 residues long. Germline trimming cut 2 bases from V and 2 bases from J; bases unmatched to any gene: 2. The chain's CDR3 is CASSYATGQETQYF. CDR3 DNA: TGTGCCAGCAGTTACGCGACAGGGCAAGAGACCCAGTACTTC.

The CDR3 reads CASSPGLAGWTGELFF. DNA for the CDR3: TGTGCCAGCAGCCCGGGACTAGCAGGATGGACCGGGGAGCTGTTTTTT. This sequence joins TRBV2 and TRBJ2-2; 9 bases map to TRBD2. This CDR3 contains 16 residues. Germline V gene data show CDR1 as SNHLY and CDR2 as FYNNEI. The V gene end was trimmed by 6 bases and the J gene end by 5 bases; junction bases not matched to a gene: 10.

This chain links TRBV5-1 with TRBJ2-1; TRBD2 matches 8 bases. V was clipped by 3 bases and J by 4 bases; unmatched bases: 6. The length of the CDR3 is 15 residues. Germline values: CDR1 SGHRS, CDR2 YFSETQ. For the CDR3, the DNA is TGCGCCAGCAGCTCCCGTAGCGGGGATTACAATGAGCAGTTCTTC. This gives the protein CASSSRSGDYNEQFF.

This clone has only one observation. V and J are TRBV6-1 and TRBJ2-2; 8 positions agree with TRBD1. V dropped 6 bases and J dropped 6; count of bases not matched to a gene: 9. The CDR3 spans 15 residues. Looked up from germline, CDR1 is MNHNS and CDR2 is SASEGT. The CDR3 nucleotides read TGTGCCAGCAGCTTCGGACAGGGATGGGCCGGGGAGCTGTTTTTT. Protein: CASSFGQGWAGELFF.

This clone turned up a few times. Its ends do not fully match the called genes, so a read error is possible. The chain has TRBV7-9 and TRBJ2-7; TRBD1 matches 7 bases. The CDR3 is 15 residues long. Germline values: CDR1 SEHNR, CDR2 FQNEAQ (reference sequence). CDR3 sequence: CSSSLVETGTYEQYF. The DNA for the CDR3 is TGTTCCAGCAGCTTAGTCGAGACAGGGACCTACGAGCAGTACTTC.

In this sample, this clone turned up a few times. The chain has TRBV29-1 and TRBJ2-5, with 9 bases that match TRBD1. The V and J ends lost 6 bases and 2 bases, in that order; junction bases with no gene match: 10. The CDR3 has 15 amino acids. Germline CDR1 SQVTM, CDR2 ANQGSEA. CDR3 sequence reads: CSVLNPGTGQETQYF. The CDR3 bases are TGCAGCGTCCTTAATCCCGGGACAGGGCAAGAGACCCAGTACTTC.

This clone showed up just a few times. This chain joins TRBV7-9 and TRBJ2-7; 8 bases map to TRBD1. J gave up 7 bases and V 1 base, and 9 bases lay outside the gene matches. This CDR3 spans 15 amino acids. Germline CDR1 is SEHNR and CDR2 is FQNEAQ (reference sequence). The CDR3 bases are TGTGCCAGCAGCTTAGAGACAGGGGATGTTTTGGAGCAGTACTTC. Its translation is CASSLETGDVLEQYF.

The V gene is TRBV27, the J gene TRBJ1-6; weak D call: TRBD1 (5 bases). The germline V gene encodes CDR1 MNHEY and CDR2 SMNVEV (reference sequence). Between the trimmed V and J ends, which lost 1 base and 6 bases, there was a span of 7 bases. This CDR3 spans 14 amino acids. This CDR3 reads CASSLFRVNSPLHF. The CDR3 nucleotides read TGTGCCAGCAGTTTATTCAGGGTTAATTCACCCCTCCACTTT.

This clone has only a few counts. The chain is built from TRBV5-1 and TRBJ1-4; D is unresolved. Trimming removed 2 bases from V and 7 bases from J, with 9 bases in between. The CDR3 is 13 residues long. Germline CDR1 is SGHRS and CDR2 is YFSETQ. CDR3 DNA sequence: TGCGCCAGCAGCTTTAGGACTCCTGAAAAACTGTTTTTT. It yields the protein CASSFRTPEKLFF.

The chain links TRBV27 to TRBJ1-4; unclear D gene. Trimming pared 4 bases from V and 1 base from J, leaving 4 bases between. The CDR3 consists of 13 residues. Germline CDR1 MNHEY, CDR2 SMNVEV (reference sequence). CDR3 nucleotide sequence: TGTGCCAGCAGTTATATAACTAATGAAAAACTGTTTTTT. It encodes CASSYITNEKLFF. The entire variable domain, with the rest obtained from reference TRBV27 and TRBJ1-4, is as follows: EAQVTQNPRYLITVTGKKLTVTCSQNMNHEYMSWYRQDPGLGLRQIYYSMNVEVTDKGDVPEGYKVSRKEKRNFPLILESPSPNQTSLYFCASSYITNEKLFFGSGTQLSVL.

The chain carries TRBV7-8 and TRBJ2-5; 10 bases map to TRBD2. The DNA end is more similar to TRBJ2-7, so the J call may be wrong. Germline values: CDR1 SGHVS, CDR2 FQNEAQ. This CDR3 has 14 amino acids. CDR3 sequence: CASSLLAGEYEQYF. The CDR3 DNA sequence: TGTGCCAGCAGCTTACTAGCGGGGGAATACGAGCAGTACTTC.

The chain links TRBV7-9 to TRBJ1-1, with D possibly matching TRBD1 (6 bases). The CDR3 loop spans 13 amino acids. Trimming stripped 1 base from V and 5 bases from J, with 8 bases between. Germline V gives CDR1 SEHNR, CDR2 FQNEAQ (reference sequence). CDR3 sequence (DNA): TGTGCCAGCAGCTTAGAAGGGGGAACTGAAGCTTTCTTT. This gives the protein CASSLEGGTEAFF.

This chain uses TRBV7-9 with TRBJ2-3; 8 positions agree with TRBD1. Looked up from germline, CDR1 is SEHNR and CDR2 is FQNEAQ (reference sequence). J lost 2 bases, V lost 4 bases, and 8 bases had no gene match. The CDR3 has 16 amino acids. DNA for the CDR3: TGTGCCAGCAGCTCCTCGGACAGGGCCTTCACAGATACGCAGTATTTT. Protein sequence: CASSSSDRAFTDTQYF.

Here the CDR3 reads CACQSRRDFKYEQYF. The CDR3 region has the DNA TGTGCCTGTCAGAGTAGGCGGGACTTCAAATACGAGCAGTACTTC. The V gene is TRBV2, the J gene TRBJ2-7; a weak D match, TRBD2 (6 bases). V shed 11 bases and J shed 4 bases, with 24 bases lying between them. The CDR3 covers 15 residues. CDR1 is SNHLY and CDR2 is FYNNEI in the germline V gene.

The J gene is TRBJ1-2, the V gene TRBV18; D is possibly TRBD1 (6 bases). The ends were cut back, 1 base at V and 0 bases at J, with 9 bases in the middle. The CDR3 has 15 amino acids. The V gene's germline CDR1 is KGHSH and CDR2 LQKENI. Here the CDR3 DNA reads TGTGCCAGCTCACCACGGACAGATGCTAACTATGGCTACACCTTC. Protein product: CASSPRTDANYGYTF.